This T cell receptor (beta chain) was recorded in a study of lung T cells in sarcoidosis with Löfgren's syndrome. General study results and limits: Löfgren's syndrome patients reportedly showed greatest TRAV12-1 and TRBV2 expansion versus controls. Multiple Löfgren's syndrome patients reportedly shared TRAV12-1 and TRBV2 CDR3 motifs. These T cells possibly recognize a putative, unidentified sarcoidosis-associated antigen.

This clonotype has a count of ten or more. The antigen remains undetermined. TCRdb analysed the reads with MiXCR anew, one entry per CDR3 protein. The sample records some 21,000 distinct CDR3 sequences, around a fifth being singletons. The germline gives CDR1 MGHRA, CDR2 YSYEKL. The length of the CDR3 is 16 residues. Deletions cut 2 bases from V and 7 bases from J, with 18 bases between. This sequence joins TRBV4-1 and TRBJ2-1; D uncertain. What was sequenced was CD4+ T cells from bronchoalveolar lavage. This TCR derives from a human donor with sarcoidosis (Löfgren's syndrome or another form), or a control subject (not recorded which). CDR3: CASSQRLGLVGNEQFF. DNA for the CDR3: TGCGCCAGCAGCCAAAGATTAGGATTAGTGGGGAATGAGCAGTTCTTC.